This T cell receptor (beta chain) was recovered during a study of blood T cell repertoires in COVID-19. The overall study: The United States, Italy and Spain provided the acute and convalescent COVID-19 samples. Sources were T cells, B-cell-depleted T cells, or PBMCs; the material itself was cDNA or gDNA.

Germline V gene data show CDR1 as LGHDT and CDR2 as YNNKEL (reference sequence). This CDR3 comprises 16 residues. After removal of 5 bases from V and 1 base from J, the junction contained 8 bases not matched to a gene. Authors' data handling: Amplification with reference gene primers provided the estimates of nucleated cell counts. Using immunoSEQ multiplex PCR, the repertoire was profiled, and TCRdb retains in-frame clones only, with some absent. That table gives V, J and clone size, and the DNA gave D and trimming. The sample contains roughly 230,000 clones, 83% of which appear only once. The chain combines TRBV3-1 (or the pseudogene TRBV3-2) with TRBJ2-3; 8 bases match TRBD1. The source of this sequence is a human donor in a cohort sampled during active COVID-19. Sequencing was carried out using peripheral blood. Here the CDR3 reads CASSSQGASGTDTQYF. The CDR3 DNA follows: TGTGCCAGCAGCTCCCAGGGGGCTTCGGGCACAGATACGCAGTATTTT.